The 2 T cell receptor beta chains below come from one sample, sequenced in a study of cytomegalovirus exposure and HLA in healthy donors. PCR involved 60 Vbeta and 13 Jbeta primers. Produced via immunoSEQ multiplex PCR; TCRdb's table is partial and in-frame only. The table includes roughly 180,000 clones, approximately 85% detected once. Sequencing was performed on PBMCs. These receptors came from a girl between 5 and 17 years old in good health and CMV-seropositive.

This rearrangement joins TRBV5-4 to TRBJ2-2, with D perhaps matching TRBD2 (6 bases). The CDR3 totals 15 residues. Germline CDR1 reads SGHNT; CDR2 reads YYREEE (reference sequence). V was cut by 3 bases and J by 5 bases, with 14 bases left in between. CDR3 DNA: TGTGCCAGCAGCTGGAGGGTAGCCGGGACCGGGGAGCTGTTTTTT. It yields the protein CASSWRVAGTGELFF.

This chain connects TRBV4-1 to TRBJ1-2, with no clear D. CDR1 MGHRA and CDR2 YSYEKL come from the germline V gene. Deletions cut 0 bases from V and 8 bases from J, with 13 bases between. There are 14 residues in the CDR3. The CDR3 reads CASSQDQDFGGYTF. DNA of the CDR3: TGCGCCAGCAGCCAAGATCAGGACTTCGGAGGCTACACCTTC.